This T cell receptor beta chain was identified in a study of T cells in localized non-small cell lung cancer. TCRdb's table, derived via immunoSEQ multiplex PCR, lists solely in-frame clones and lacks some. The sample contains 70,000 to 90,000 clones, around 81% of which appear only once. Deletions cut 5 bases from V and 8 bases from J, with 24 bases between. CDR1 and CDR2 (germline): ENHRY, SYGVKD. CDR3 size: 16 residues. V usage is TRBV10-3 and J usage is TRBJ1-2, with D tentatively TRBD1 (6 bases). The material sequenced was peripheral blood, taken before any cancer treatment. The origin of this receptor is a female donor older than 55 with stage I lung adenocarcinoma. In nucleotides, the CDR3 is TGTGCCATCAGTTCGGAGCCAGGGGCCTCCGCTGTAGGCTACACCTTC. This sequence encodes CAISSEPGASAVGYTF.